Sequencing of this T cell receptor (beta chain) was carried out in a study of cytomegalovirus exposure and HLA in healthy donors. Study background: In an earlier analysis, 117 million unique TCR beta sequences were found from about 179 million T cells. Regarding the study as a whole: Donors were assumed by presence/absence analyses to have roughly uniform sequencing depth. Association of a missense DCLRE1C variant with TCR beta V- and J-gene trimming was reported in a later analysis.

Germline values: CDR1 LNHDA, CDR2 SQIVND (reference sequence). The CDR3 extends over 15 amino acids. V lost 5 bases and J lost 8; bases outside the gene matches: 11. Note on this clone: Its antigen is unidentified.

It was with 60 Vbeta and 13 Jbeta primers that the PCR ran. Method: immunoSEQ multiplex PCR; TCRdb's copy keeps in-frame clones and lacks some. The data contain 99,000 or so clones, about four fifths of them singletons. Input material: PBMCs. The V and J genes are TRBV19 and TRBJ2-1; TRBD2 matches at 8 bases. The source is a female donor in good health and CMV-seropositive. The CDR3 protein is CASSVGIAGFDEQFF. CDR3 DNA sequence: TGTGCCAGTAGTGTGGGCATAGCGGGGTTCGATGAGCAGTTCTTC.